This T cell receptor (beta chain) was documented in a study of T cells in Graves' hyperthyroidism and ophthalmopathy. Findings of the study overall: Prediction of ophthalmopathy progression came a median around 6 months pre-onset. Blood held most thyroid clonotypes expanded above 0.001 frequency.

This clonotype was recorded at least ten times. Its antigen is unknown. The study based diagnoses on clinical symptoms, serum thyroxine and TRAb, thyroid ultrasound and orbital computed tomography. Source material for PBMCs was 10 ml fresh peripheral blood. Trimming took 2 bases from V and 7 from J, leaving 11 bases between them. The germline V gene encodes CDR1 GTSNPN and CDR2 SVGIG (reference sequence). The CDR3 has 12 residues. The source material, RNA transcripts, was used to amplify TCR beta CDR3 regions. TCR CDR3 underwent first-round RT-PCR with the HTBI primer set. A single record per CDR3 protein comes from TCRdb applying MiXCR to the multiplex PCR reads. Counted here are approximately 740,000 distinct CDR3 sequences, 12% to 15% occurring once; the ten biggest clones make up 10%.

Sequencing input: blood. The chain uses TRBV30 and TRBJ1-2; no reliable D call. The receptor was isolated from a woman younger than 35 with Graves' hyperthyroidism. The CDR3, as DNA: TGTGCCTGGAGTCTGCTACTGGGTGGCTACACCTTC. Encoded protein: CAWSLLLGGYTF. Full variable domain (missing parts from reference TRBV30 and TRBJ1-2): SQTIHQWPATLVQPVGSPLSLECTVEGTSNPNLYWYRQAAGRGLQLLFYSVGIGQISSEVPQNLSASRPQDRQFILSSKKLLLSDSGFYLCAWSLLLGGYTFGSGTRLTVV.